The 21 T cell receptor beta chains reported below all come from one sample, sequenced in a study of shared clonotypes between healthy human individuals (TCRdb year 2020). The library relied on the immunoSEQ multiplex PCR assay. The table comes from immuneACCESS by way of TCRdb, which keeps in-frame sequences with V and J called. Part of the clones is missing from these tables; in studies checked, under half for an unresolved V gene and the rest for unknown reasons. The sample data list hundreds of thousands of clones, and roughly 95% of these were observed just once. The biggest ten clones account for under 0.06% of the sample. The sequenced material came from naive CD4+ T cells sorted from blood. Taken with the paper, the label for cell subset or site translates to: CD45RA+ positively selected. The receptors derive from a woman in her 30s in good health.

The genes are TRBV11-2 and TRBJ2-1, with 7 bases lining up with TRBD1. The CDR3 extends over 15 amino acids. V dropped 7 bases and J dropped 6; count of bases not matched to a gene: 12. The germline V gene encodes CDR1 SGHAT and CDR2 FQNNGV. The CDR3 loop reads CASTTIRDSPNEQFF. In DNA form, the CDR3 reads TGTGCCAGCACTACAATTAGGGACAGCCCCAATGAGCAGTTCTTC.

This chain joins TRBV4-1 and TRBJ2-7; 12 bases are shared with TRBD1. V was clipped by 3 bases and J by 0 bases; unmatched bases: 3. The CDR3 totals 16 residues. Germline-derived CDR1 and CDR2 are MGHRA and YSYEKL. CDR3 nucleotides: TGCGCCAGCAGCCAGGGACAGGGGGCTGACTCCTACGAGCAGTACTTC. Its translation: CASSQGQGADSYEQYF.

V is TRBV5-1 and J is TRBJ2-7; D remains unclear. The ends were cut back, 0 bases at V and 5 bases at J, with 12 bases in the middle. The CDR3 runs 14 residues. Germline loops: CDR1 SGHRS, CDR2 YFSETQ. The DNA for the CDR3 is TGCGCCAGCAGCTTGGAAAGGGAATCTAACGAGCAGTACTTC. Protein product: CASSLERESNEQYF.

This clone was seen only once. The chain carries TRBV18 and TRBJ2-5; weak D call: TRBD2 (6 bases). The J call is uncertain, as TRBJ2-7 better fits the DNA end. The germline V gene has CDR1 KGHSH and CDR2 LQKENI. The CDR3 has 16 amino acids. The CDR3 here is CASSPHGRGTSYEQYF. CDR3 nucleotides: TGTGCCAGCTCACCCCATGGGCGCGGGACGTCCTACGAGCAGTACTTC.

The chain is built from TRBV11-3 and TRBJ2-3; D might be TRBD2 (5 bases). This CDR3 spans 13 amino acids. Germline loops: CDR1 SGHNT, CDR2 YENEEA. V was pared by 2 bases and J by 6 bases, with 9 bases between. This CDR3 reads CASSLSLGDTQYF. Here the CDR3 DNA reads TGTGCCAGCAGCTTATCACTAGGCGATACGCAGTATTTT.

The chain uses TRBV27 and TRBJ2-3; 7 bases match TRBD2. Trimming removed 3 bases from V and 2 bases from J; junction bases left unmatched: 8. CDR3 length: 16 amino acids. Germline V gene data show CDR1 as MNHEY and CDR2 as SMNVEV (reference sequence). DNA for the CDR3: TGTGCCAGCAGTTTCGGGGGGTCGGCTCTCACAGATACGCAGTATTTT. This encodes CASSFGGSALTDTQYF.

The rearrangement joins TRBV7-9 to TRBJ2-5; TRBD1 is a possible D gene (5 bases). The J call may be incorrect, as the DNA end agrees better with TRBJ2-7. Germline CDR1 SEHNR, CDR2 FQNEAQ (reference sequence). The CDR3 runs to 16 residues. CDR3 amino acids: CASSLTGTGVLNEQYF. Written as DNA, the CDR3 is TGTGCCAGCAGCTTAACAGGAACAGGAGTGCTTAACGAGCAGTACTTC.

The chain is built from TRBV5-1 and TRBJ2-7; weak D call: TRBD2 (6 bases). The ends were cut back, 0 bases at V and 5 bases at J, with 15 bases in the middle. The CDR3 totals 15 residues. Germline V gene lookup returns CDR1 SGHRS and CDR2 YFSETQ. In DNA form, the CDR3 reads TGCGCCAGCAGCTTGGAAGGAGGGATGGTCGACGAGCAGTACTTC. Translation gives CASSLEGGMVDEQYF.

The chain recombines TRBV28 with TRBJ2-6, with 7 bases matching TRBD1. The germline V gene has CDR1 MDHEN and CDR2 SYDVKM. The CDR3 consists of 17 residues. The junction had 9 bases not matched to a gene; V was cut back by 5 bases and J by 2 bases. In DNA, the CDR3 is TGTGCCAGCAGTCGTCGGACAGGTTCGGCTGGGGCCAACGTCCTGACTTTC. Translation: CASSRRTGSAGANVLTF.

J is TRBJ2-7 and V is TRBV5-6; D not certain. Germline V lookup: CDR1 SGHDT, CDR2 YYEEEE. This CDR3 has 14 residues. The V end was cut by 1 base, the J end by 0 bases, with 8 bases between. CDR3 amino acids: CASSLWRLSYEQYF. CDR3 nucleotide sequence: TGTGCCAGCAGCTTGTGGCGCCTCTCCTACGAGCAGTACTTC.

The chain has TRBV10-3 and TRBJ2-1; maybe TRBD1 (5 bases). The V gene lost 1 base and the J gene lost 8 bases, with 12 bases spanning the gap. The length of the CDR3 is 14 residues. Per germline, CDR1 ENHRY and CDR2 SYGVKD. The DNA of the CDR3 is TGTGCCATCAGTGAGTTGGGCAGGGCTGATGAGCAGTTCTTC. Residues: CAISELGRADEQFF.

The chain carries TRBV11-1 and TRBJ2-5, with D perhaps TRBD2 (5 bases). Trimming pared 5 bases from V and 4 bases from J, leaving 17 bases between. From germline, CDR1 is SGHAT and CDR2 FQDESV (reference sequence). The CDR3 is made up of 15 amino acids. Here the CDR3 reads CASSLRWGGRETQYF. CDR3 DNA sequence: TGTGCCAGCAGCCTTAGGTGGGGTGGGAGAGAGACCCAGTACTTC.

This clone appeared once. This sequence joins TRBV9 and TRBJ1-2; D remains ambiguous. From germline, CDR1 is SGDLS and CDR2 YYNGEE. Trimming took off 0 bases at V and 0 bases at J, with 12 bases between the two ends. The CDR3 sequence is 16 residues long. The CDR3 region has the DNA TGTGCCAGCAGCGTAGACCTAACATCGACTAACTATGGCTACACCTTC. Translating gives CASSVDLTSTNYGYTF.

V is TRBV11-2 and J is TRBJ2-5; possible D gene TRBD1, 6 bases. The J call may be faulty, since TRBJ2-7 better matches the DNA end. CDR3 length: 14 amino acids. Germline V CDR1 and CDR2: SGHAT, FQNNGV. The CDR3 is CASSLALTGNEQYF. The CDR3 nucleotides are TGTGCCAGCAGCTTAGCCCTAACAGGGAACGAGCAGTACTTC.

The chain joins TRBV5-1 to TRBJ1-3; D not resolved. Trimming stripped 0 bases from V and 0 bases from J, with 7 bases between. Germline V gene lookup returns CDR1 SGHRS and CDR2 YFSETQ. The CDR3 runs 15 residues. The CDR3 sequence: CASSLAQNSGNTIYF. The CDR3 bases are TGCGCCAGCAGCTTGGCTCAGAACTCTGGAAACACCATATATTTT. Based on the CDR3 plus reference TRBV5-1 and TRBJ1-3, the full variable domain is KAGVTQTPRYLIKTRGQQVTLSCSPISGHRSVSWYQQTPGQGLQFLFEYFSETQRNKGNFPGRFSGRQFSNSRSEMNVSTLELGDSALYLCASSLAQNSGNTIYFGEGSWLTVV.

V and J are TRBV11-2 and TRBJ2-5; TRBD1 agrees at 7 bases. The CDR3 runs 15 residues. After removal of 6 bases from V and 1 base from J, the junction contained 8 bases not matched to a gene. Germline lookup yields CDR1 SGHAT and CDR2 FQNNGV. The DNA for the CDR3 is TGTGCCAGCAGTTCCTACCGGGACAGCCAAGAGACCCAGTACTTC. This encodes CASSSYRDSQETQYF.

The chain uses TRBV21-1 and TRBJ2-1; the table names TRBD1, a call not compared with the DNA. TRBV21-1 is given as a pseudogene. The CDR3 is 19 residues long. DNA of the CDR3: TGTGCCAGCAACCTCAAAGCCTCCCCCGGGACAGGGGACCCTAATGAGCAGTTCTTC. It encodes CASNLKASPGTGDPNEQFF.

V is TRBV10-3 and J is TRBJ2-7; D is unclear. V lost 2 bases and J lost 4, with 12 bases in between. This CDR3 is built from 14 residues. The germline V gene encodes CDR1 ENHRY and CDR2 SYGVKD. CDR3 protein: CAISEGRLQYEQYF. The DNA of the CDR3 is TGTGCCATCAGTGAGGGTAGGTTACAGTACGAGCAGTACTTC.

This chain links TRBV6-5 with TRBJ1-2, with 10 bases fitting TRBD1. Germline values: CDR1 MNHEY, CDR2 SVGAGI. Trimming took 0 bases from V and 7 from J; bases not matched to a gene: 5. The CDR3 is 15 residues long. For the CDR3, the DNA is TGTGCCAGCAGTTACTCAATCGGGGACAGGGGTGGCTACACCTTC. Its translation: CASSYSIGDRGGYTF.

V usage is TRBV5-1 and J usage is TRBJ2-7, with TRBD2 identical over 10 bases. Germline CDR1 and CDR2: SGHRS and YFSETQ. The CDR3 contains 14 residues. V lost 6 bases and J lost 3; bases outside the gene matches: 6. The CDR3 nucleotides are TGCGCCAGCACGTTCGCTAGCGGGAGCTACGAGCAGTACTTC. Its protein product is CASTFASGSYEQYF.

The rearrangement links TRBV9 to TRBJ1-1, with TRBD1 as a possible D gene (6 bases). The length of the CDR3 is 13 residues. The V end lost 4 bases, the J end lost 2 bases, and 9 bases lay between the germline ends. Germline CDR1 and CDR2: SGDLS and YYNGEE. CDR3 sequence: CASSSTGNTEAFF. The CDR3 DNA reads TGTGCCAGCAGCTCGACAGGAAACACTGAAGCTTTCTTT.